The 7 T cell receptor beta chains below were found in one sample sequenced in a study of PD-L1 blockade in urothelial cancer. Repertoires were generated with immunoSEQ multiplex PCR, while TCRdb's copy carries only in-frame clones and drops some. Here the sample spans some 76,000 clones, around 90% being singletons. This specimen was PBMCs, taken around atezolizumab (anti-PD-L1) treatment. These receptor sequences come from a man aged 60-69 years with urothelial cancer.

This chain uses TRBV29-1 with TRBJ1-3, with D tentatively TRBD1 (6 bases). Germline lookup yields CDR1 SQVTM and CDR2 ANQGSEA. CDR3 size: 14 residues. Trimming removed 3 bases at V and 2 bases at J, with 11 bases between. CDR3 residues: CSVDEGGAGNTIYF. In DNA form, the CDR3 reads TGCAGCGTTGACGAGGGGGGGGCTGGAAACACCATATATTTT.

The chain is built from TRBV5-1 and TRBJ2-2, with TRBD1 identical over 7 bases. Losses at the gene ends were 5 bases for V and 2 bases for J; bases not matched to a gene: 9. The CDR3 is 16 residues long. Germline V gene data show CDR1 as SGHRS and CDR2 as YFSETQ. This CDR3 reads CASSRRQGGNTGELFF. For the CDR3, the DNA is TGCGCCAGCAGTCGACGACAGGGCGGAAACACCGGGGAGCTGTTTTTT.

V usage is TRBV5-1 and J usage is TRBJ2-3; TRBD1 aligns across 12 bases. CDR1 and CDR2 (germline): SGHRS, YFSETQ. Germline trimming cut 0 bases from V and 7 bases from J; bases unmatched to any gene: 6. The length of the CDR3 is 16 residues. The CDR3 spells CASSLAGTGGLNTQYF. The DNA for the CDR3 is TGCGCCAGCAGCTTGGCCGGGACAGGGGGCTTGAATACGCAGTATTTT.

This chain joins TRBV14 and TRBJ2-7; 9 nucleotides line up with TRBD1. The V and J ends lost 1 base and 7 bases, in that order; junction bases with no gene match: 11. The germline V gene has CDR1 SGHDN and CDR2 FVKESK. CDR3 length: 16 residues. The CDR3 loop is CASSQAAPDRGAEQYF. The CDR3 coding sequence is TGTGCCAGCAGCCAAGCTGCCCCAGACAGGGGGGCAGAGCAGTACTTC.

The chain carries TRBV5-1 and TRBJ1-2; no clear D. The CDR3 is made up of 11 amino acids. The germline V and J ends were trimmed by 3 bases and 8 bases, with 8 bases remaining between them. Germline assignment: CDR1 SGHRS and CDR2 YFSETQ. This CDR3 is CASSSGGGYTF. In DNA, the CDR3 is TGCGCCAGCAGCTCCGGAGGGGGCTACACCTTC.

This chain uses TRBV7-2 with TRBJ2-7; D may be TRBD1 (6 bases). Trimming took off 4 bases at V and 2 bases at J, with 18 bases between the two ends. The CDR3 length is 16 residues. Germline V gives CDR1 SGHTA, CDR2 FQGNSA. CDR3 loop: CASSSSYREVTYEQYF. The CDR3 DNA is TGTGCCAGCAGCTCAAGTTACAGGGAAGTCACCTACGAGCAGTACTTC.

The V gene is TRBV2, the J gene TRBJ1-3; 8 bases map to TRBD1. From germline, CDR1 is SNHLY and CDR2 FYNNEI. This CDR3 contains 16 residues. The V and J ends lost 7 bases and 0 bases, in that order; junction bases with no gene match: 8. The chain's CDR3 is CASNRQGRASGNTIYF. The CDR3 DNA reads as TGTGCCAGCAATAGACAGGGGAGGGCCTCTGGAAACACCATATATTTT.